A single sample is the source of the 29 T cell receptor beta chains below, sequenced in a study of graft-versus-host responses after intestinal transplantation (dated by TCRdb to 2020 to 2023). These TCRs are of unknown antigen specificity. Library preparation was by the immunoSEQ multiplex PCR assay. Imported from immuneACCESS, the table was reduced by TCRdb to in-frame sequences with V and J called. These copies leave out some clones; in studies compared against another copy, an unresolved V gene accounts for under half, and the cause of the remainder is not known. Present in this sample are some 83,000 clones, 90% to 95% of which were seen just once. 0.1% of the sample belongs to the ten largest clones. Per the publication, the time point label means: cells obtained before transplantation from donor or recipient. The sample was unstimulated CD4+ T cells sorted from spleen or lymph node cells, taken before intestinal transplant. The origin of the receptors is a human donor who received an intestinal transplant.

The V call is TRBV7-8, the J call TRBJ1-1; 8 bases are shared with TRBD1. Germline assignment: CDR1 SGHVS and CDR2 FQNEAQ. The V and J ends lost 1 base and 7 bases, in that order; junction bases with no gene match: 8. The CDR3 sequence is 15 residues long. The CDR3 region is CASSLEARGRVEAFF. In DNA, the CDR3 is TGTGCCAGCAGCTTAGAGGCCAGGGGGCGCGTTGAAGCTTTCTTT. Full variable domain (remainder filled in from reference TRBV7-8 and TRBJ1-1): GAGVSQSPRYKVAKRGQDVALRCDPISGHVSLFWYQQALGQGPEFLTYFQNEAQLDKSGLPSDRFFAERPEGSVSTLKIQRTQQEDSAVYLCASSLEARGRVEAFFGQGTRLTVV.

The V call is TRBV7-9, the J call TRBJ2-7; the D gene is possibly TRBD2 (6 bases). The germline CDR1 and CDR2 sequences are SEHNR and FQNEAQ (reference sequence). V lost 6 bases and J lost 5, with 26 bases in between. CDR3 size: 17 residues. The CDR3 region is CASSPKEGRSPRDEQYF. Written as DNA, the CDR3 is TGTGCCAGCAGTCCAAAGGAGGGCAGGTCCCCTAGGGACGAGCAGTACTTC.

The chain joins TRBV6-5 to TRBJ2-1; TRBD1 matches 8 bases. V shed 2 bases and J 10 bases; nucleotides not matched to a gene: 13. Germline CDR1 reads MNHEY; CDR2 reads SVGAGI. The CDR3 length is 16 residues. This CDR3 reads CASSYRGTGLRVEQFF. In DNA form, the CDR3 reads TGTGCCAGCAGTTACAGGGGGACAGGACTTAGGGTCGAGCAGTTCTTC.

The gene calls are TRBV6-5 and TRBJ1-6; the D gene is possibly TRBD1 (6 bases). Per germline, CDR1 MNHEY and CDR2 SVGAGI. There are 14 residues in the CDR3. The germline V and J ends were trimmed by 5 bases and 9 bases, with 14 bases remaining between them. CDR3 loop: CASSPYREGSPLHF. The CDR3 DNA reads as TGTGCCAGCAGTCCCTACAGGGAGGGTTCACCCCTCCACTTT.

The V call is TRBV5-1, the J call TRBJ2-3; TRBD2 matches at 12 bases. Trimming took 6 bases from V and 7 from J; bases not matched to a gene: 6. CDR1 is SGHRS, CDR2 YFSETQ, per germline. The CDR3 sequence is 14 residues long. CDR3 DNA sequence: TGCGCCAGCACCCCTAGCGGGGGGGCGTATACGCAGTATTTT. It translates to CASTPSGGAYTQYF.

The chain links TRBV19 to TRBJ1-1; 9 bases align to TRBD1. With V trimmed by 4 bases and J by 0 bases, 3 bases remained unmatched. There are 15 residues in the CDR3. Germline V gene sequence: CDR1 LNHDA, CDR2 SQIVND (reference sequence). The CDR3 sequence is CASSRGTGLNTEAFF. The CDR3 region has the DNA TGTGCCAGTAGTAGAGGGACAGGGCTGAACACTGAAGCTTTCTTT.

This chain joins TRBV30 and TRBJ2-6; 9 nucleotides match TRBD1. CDR1 and CDR2 from the germline V gene are GTSNPN and SVGIG (reference sequence). V lost 0 bases to trimming and J lost 2 bases; unmatched junction nucleotides: 5. The CDR3 runs 17 residues. The CDR3 sequence: CAWSVRTGDAGANVLTF. The CDR3 nucleotides read TGTGCCTGGAGTGTACGGACAGGGGACGCTGGGGCCAACGTCCTGACTTTC.

The chain employs TRBV10-3 and TRBJ1-1; 10 nucleotides match TRBD1. Per germline, CDR1 ENHRY and CDR2 SYGVKD. Unmatched junction bases numbered 7, after V lost 6 bases and J lost 3 bases. CDR3 length: 15 amino acids. The CDR3 bases are TGTGCCATCAGCCGGGACAGGGGATTCGACACTGAAGCTTTCTTT. Protein sequence: CAISRDRGFDTEAFF.

The CDR3 DNA reads as TGTGCCAGCAGTGAAGAGGGGGCAAATAACTATGGCTACACCTTC. This translates into CASSEEGANNYGYTF. The chain carries TRBV2 and TRBJ1-2; 7 nucleotides agree with TRBD1. The CDR3 has 15 residues. Germline V lookup: CDR1 SNHLY, CDR2 FYNNEI. Trimming cost V 1 base and J 1 base; bases outside gene matches: 3.

This chain links TRBV5-1 with TRBJ1-6, with D perhaps TRBD1 (6 bases). The CDR3 totals 17 residues. Germline CDR1 is SGHRS and CDR2 is YFSETQ. Trimming pared 2 bases from V and 5 bases from J, leaving 17 bases between. DNA for the CDR3: TGCGCCAGCAGCTTCGGTGCGGGGGCTAGCCATAATTCACCCCTCCACTTT. It specifies CASSFGAGASHNSPLHF.

The rearrangement links TRBV7-8 to TRBJ1-5, with 10 positions matching TRBD1. Germline CDR1 SGHVS, CDR2 FQNEAQ. The CDR3 is 16 residues long. Unmatched junction bases numbered 7, after V lost 1 base and J lost 7 bases. CDR3 sequence (DNA): TGTGCCAGCAGCTTAGGGGACAGGGGCGGACGGCAGCCCCAGCATTTT. It encodes CASSLGDRGGRQPQHF.

This chain uses TRBV2 with TRBJ2-3; 8 positions agree with TRBD1. The CDR3 sequence is 13 residues long. From germline, CDR1 is SNHLY and CDR2 FYNNEI. The DNA of the CDR3 is TGTGCAGACAGGGGCCCACCCACAGATACGCAGTATTTT. Protein product: CADRGPPTDTQYF.

The V and J genes are TRBV5-1 and TRBJ1-1; D is perhaps TRBD1 (6 bases). The CDR3 runs to 14 residues. Germline V gene data show CDR1 as SGHRS and CDR2 as YFSETQ. The V gene lost 0 bases and the J gene lost 1 base, with 7 bases spanning the gap. The CDR3, as DNA: TGCGCCAGCAGCTTGGAAGGGGGGAACACTGAAGCTTTCTTT. This gives the protein CASSLEGGNTEAFF.

The chain carries TRBV6-4 and TRBJ1-2; no reliable D call. The CDR3 is 13 residues long. V lost 6 bases and J lost 8, with 16 bases in between. Germline CDR1 and CDR2: MRHNA and SNTAGT. Here the CDR3 reads CASRRDAGEGYTF. Here the CDR3 DNA reads TGTGCCAGCAGGAGGGATGCGGGAGAGGGCTACACCTTC.

This chain joins TRBV15 and TRBJ2-5, with TRBD2 identical over 10 bases. From germline, CDR1 is LNHNV and CDR2 YYDKDF (reference sequence). The V gene end was trimmed by 2 bases and the J gene end by 5 bases; junction bases not matched to a gene: 14. This CDR3 spans 18 amino acids. The CDR3 nucleotides are TGTGCCACCAGCAGAACGGGGGAAGGGCTAGCGGGAGAGGAGACCCAGTACTTC. It is translated as CATSRTGEGLAGEETQYF.

This rearrangement joins TRBV18 to TRBJ1-1; D is ambiguous. This CDR3 spans 17 amino acids. Between the trimmed V and J ends, which lost 3 bases and 3 bases, there was a span of 20 bases. In germline, CDR1 is KGHSH, CDR2 LQKENI. The CDR3 loop is CASSPPIFGGGDTEAFF. Here the CDR3 DNA reads TGTGCCAGCTCACCCCCTATATTCGGCGGTGGTGACACTGAAGCTTTCTTT.

This chain uses TRBV7-2 with TRBJ1-2, with TRBD1 matching 9 bases. With V trimmed by 5 bases and J by 4 bases, 8 bases remained unmatched. Germline V gives CDR1 SGHTA, CDR2 FQGNSA. The CDR3 is 15 residues long. CDR3 amino acids: CASSLDRGGGYGYTF. The DNA of the CDR3 is TGTGCCAGCAGCCTGGACAGGGGCGGAGGCTATGGCTACACCTTC.

This chain uses TRBV5-6 with TRBJ1-2; 7 nucleotides align to TRBD1. The germline V gene has CDR1 SGHDT and CDR2 YYEEEE. V was clipped by 0 bases and J by 1 base; unmatched bases: 6. The CDR3 contains 16 residues. CDR3 region: CASSLGQGWGNYGYTF. DNA for the CDR3: TGTGCCAGCAGCTTGGGACAGGGTTGGGGTAACTATGGCTACACCTTC.

The chain has TRBV7-2 and TRBJ2-5; 9 bases match TRBD2. The CDR3 covers 13 residues. J was trimmed by 7 bases and V by 5 bases; bases with no gene match: 5. The V gene's germline CDR1 is SGHTA and CDR2 FQGNSA. CDR3 sequence: CASSPGLAGTQYF. CDR3 coding DNA: TGTGCCAGCAGCCCGGGACTAGCAGGGACCCAGTACTTC.

This rearrangement joins TRBV6-5 to TRBJ1-1; no reliable D call. V shed 6 bases and J shed 4 bases, with 9 bases lying between them. CDR1 is MNHEY, CDR2 SVGAGI, per germline. This CDR3 comprises 12 residues. In DNA, the CDR3 is TGTGCCAGCAGGAGAGGGTTCACTGAAGCTTTCTTT. It codes for CASRRGFTEAFF.

V usage is TRBV9 and J usage is TRBJ1-1, with D tentatively TRBD1 (6 bases). V lost 0 bases to trimming and J lost 0 bases, with 15 bases between them. Germline values: CDR1 SGDLS, CDR2 YYNGEE. This CDR3 comprises 17 residues. The CDR3 region is CASSVDLGGAMNTEAFF. CDR3 DNA: TGTGCCAGCAGCGTAGATTTGGGGGGGGCCATGAACACTGAAGCTTTCTTT.

CDR3 region: CAWRARAAEAFF. The CDR3 DNA sequence: TGTGCCTGGAGAGCGAGGGCGGCGGAAGCTTTCTTT. The V call is TRBV30, the J call TRBJ1-1; D remains unclear. The germline V gene has CDR1 GTSNPN and CDR2 SVGIG (reference sequence). The CDR3 length is 12 residues. Trimming removed 3 bases from V and 8 bases from J, with 13 bases in between.

J is TRBJ2-3 and V is TRBV21-1; no DNA check was done on the table's D call, TRBD1. TRBV21-1 is a pseudogene locus. The CDR3 length is 16 residues. In DNA, the CDR3 is TGTGCCAGCAGCAAACACCCCGACAGGAACACAGATACGCAGTATTTT. Translating it yields CASSKHPDRNTDTQYF.

V and J are TRBV6-4 and TRBJ1-2, with D perhaps matching TRBD1 (6 bases). The CDR3 has 15 amino acids. Germline CDR1 and CDR2: MRHNA and SNTAGT. The V end was cut by 7 bases, the J end by 4 bases, with 19 bases between. The CDR3 spells CASKIGPGQTYGYTF. The CDR3 nucleotides are TGTGCCAGCAAAATAGGCCCGGGACAAACCTATGGCTACACCTTC.

The sample holds a few counts of this clone. V and J are TRBV10-3 and TRBJ1-2, with D perhaps matching TRBD1 (6 bases). Germline CDR1 is ENHRY and CDR2 is SYGVKD. Trimming pared 6 bases from V and 9 bases from J, leaving 17 bases between. This CDR3 region has 13 residues. CDR3 protein: CAIRSDRSASYTF. The CDR3 DNA follows: TGTGCCATCAGAAGTGACAGGTCGGCGAGCTACACCTTC.

The V and J genes are TRBV7-2 and TRBJ2-1; TRBD2 aligns across 11 bases. V was clipped by 5 bases and J by 7 bases; unmatched bases: 7. This CDR3 spans 15 amino acids. Germline V gene lookup returns CDR1 SGHTA and CDR2 FQGNSA. CDR3 sequence: CASSPGLAGLNEQFF. The CDR3 region has the DNA TGTGCCAGCAGCCCAGGACTAGCGGGTCTAAATGAGCAGTTCTTC.

The chain has TRBV14 and TRBJ2-1; D possibly corresponds to TRBD2 (6 bases). The CDR3 totals 16 residues. CDR1 and CDR2 (germline): SGHDN, FVKESK. V lost 1 base, J lost 3 bases, and 13 bases lay in between. For the CDR3, the DNA is TGTGCCAGCAGCCAAGCACTTTGGGGGGACTACAATGAGCAGTTCTTC. Its translation: CASSQALWGDYNEQFF.

V usage is TRBV6-1 and J usage is TRBJ1-1; possible D gene TRBD1, 6 bases. Trimming stripped 5 bases from V and 4 bases from J, with 11 bases between. The length of the CDR3 is 13 residues. Germline lookup yields CDR1 MNHNS and CDR2 SASEGT. The CDR3 spells CASSQQGGTEAFF. The CDR3 DNA is TGTGCCAGCAGTCAACAGGGTGGCACTGAAGCTTTCTTT.

The chain combines TRBV29-1 with TRBJ1-3; D is unclear. V gave up 7 bases and J gave up 8 bases, with 12 bases separating them. The CDR3 is 11 amino acids. CDR1 is SQVTM, CDR2 ANQGSEA, per germline. This CDR3 reads CSGKRADTIYF. CDR3 in DNA: TGCAGCGGGAAGAGGGCAGACACCATATATTTT.